This is a list of T cell receptor beta chains from one sample in a study of T-cell reconstitution after alpha-beta-depleted transplantation in children. One entry per CDR3 protein results from TCRdb running MiXCR on the PCR reads. The data show 500,000 to 650,000 distinct CDR3 sequences, roughly 13% seen once. The specimen was PBMCs, mostly from graft donor cells, collected 360 days after TCRalphabeta/CD19-depleted stem cell transplant. The receptors stem from a male patient between 10 and 17 years old who had a stem cell transplant for acute myeloid leukemia, so the T cells may come from the graft donor. Each CDR3 is given with its conserved first and last residue. The order of the fields is V gene, J gene, CDR3 length, D gene, clone size, CDR3 DNA, CDR3 protein. A D gene is named only where the DNA matches it firmly. For some rows the clone size is stated as once, few or many, or as a class when expanded; others skip it.

V gene: TRBV28; J gene: TRBJ2-7; CDR3 length: 15; D gene: .; clone size: few; CDR3 DNA: TGTGCCAGCAGTTTTCTCCAAGGCGATTCCTACGAGCAGTACTTC; CDR3 protein: CASSFLQGDSYEQYF
V gene: TRBV3-1; J gene: TRBJ2-1; CDR3 length: 17; D gene: TRBD2; clone size: .; CDR3 DNA: TGTGCCAGCTGCAAAGATGTGAGTCCAGCGGGAGCGAATGAGCAGTTCTTC; CDR3 protein: CASCKDVSPAGANEQFF
V gene: TRBV12-3/TRBV12-4; J gene: TRBJ2-1; CDR3 length: 11; D gene: .; clone size: many; CDR3 DNA: TGTGCCAGCAGTTTAAGTCAGGAGCAGTTCTTC; CDR3 protein: CASSLSQEQFF
V gene: TRBV20-1; J gene: TRBJ2-1; CDR3 length: 14; D gene: TRBD2; clone size: few; CDR3 DNA: TGCAGTTCTTTAGCGGGATCCATCCCGCAGGAGCAGTTCTTC; CDR3 protein: CSSLAGSIPQEQFF
V gene: TRBV25-1; J gene: TRBJ2-1; CDR3 length: 13; D gene: .; clone size: many; CDR3 DNA: TGTGCCAGCAGTGAATTCCGATACAATGAGCAGTTCTTC; CDR3 protein: CASSEFRYNEQFF
V gene: TRBV28; J gene: TRBJ2-1; CDR3 length: 16; D gene: TRBD2; clone size: many; CDR3 DNA: TGTGCCAGCAGTTCGGCGGGACTAGCGGGCTACAATGAGCAGTTCTTC; CDR3 protein: CASSSAGLAGYNEQFF
V gene: TRBV5-1; J gene: TRBJ1-5; CDR3 length: 15; D gene: TRBD1; clone size: few; CDR3 DNA: TGCGCCAGCAGCTTGGTAGGGGGCGCAGATCAGCCCCAGCATTTT; CDR3 protein: CASSLVGGADQPQHF
V gene: TRBV28; J gene: TRBJ2-1; CDR3 length: 15; D gene: .; clone size: few; CDR3 DNA: TGTGCCAGCAGTTTCCGGGGCCTAAACGGGAATGAGCAGTTCTTC; CDR3 protein: CASSFRGLNGNEQFF
V gene: TRBV5-1; J gene: TRBJ2-1; CDR3 length: 13; D gene: .; clone size: .; CDR3 DNA: TGCGCCAGCAGCTTGACGGGCCACAATGAGCAGTTCTTC; CDR3 protein: CASSLTGHNEQFF
V gene: TRBV29-1; J gene: TRBJ2-6; CDR3 length: 13; D gene: .; clone size: many; CDR3 DNA: TGCAGCGTTGAAGGCGGGGGGGCCAACGTCCTGACTTTC; CDR3 protein: CSVEGGGANVLTF
V gene: TRBV6-1; J gene: TRBJ2-1; CDR3 length: 13; D gene: .; clone size: many; CDR3 DNA: TGTGCCAGCAGCGGCCCCGCCAGCAATGAGCAGTTCTTC; CDR3 protein: CASSGPASNEQFF
V gene: TRBV20-1; J gene: TRBJ1-5; CDR3 length: 13; D gene: TRBD1; clone size: few; CDR3 DNA: TGCAGTGCTAGGGTGGACAGGGCCCAGCCCCAGCATTTT; CDR3 protein: CSARVDRAQPQHF
V gene: TRBV19; J gene: TRBJ2-7; CDR3 length: 12; D gene: TRBD1; clone size: .; CDR3 DNA: TGTGCCAGCCAGGACAGGCTCTACGAGCAGTACTTC; CDR3 protein: CASQDRLYEQYF
V gene: TRBV5-5; J gene: TRBJ1-2; CDR3 length: 15; D gene: TRBD1; clone size: few; CDR3 DNA: TGTGCCAGCAGCTCGTTGGGACAGGCTAACTATGGCTACACCTTC; CDR3 protein: CASSSLGQANYGYTF
V gene: TRBV5-2; J gene: TRBJ2-7; CDR3 length: 15; D gene: .; clone size: .; CDR3 DNA: TGTGCCAGCAGCTTGACAGGGACAAGGACCTACAAGCAGTACTTC; CDR3 protein: CASSLTGTRTYKQYF
V gene: TRBV29-1; J gene: TRBJ2-6; CDR3 length: 16; D gene: .; clone size: .; CDR3 DNA: TGCAGCGCCACAGGGTTGGTTAAATCTGGGGCCAACGTCCTGACTTTC; CDR3 protein: CSATGLVKSGANVLTF
V gene: TRBV5-1; J gene: TRBJ1-2; CDR3 length: 17; D gene: .; clone size: .; CDR3 DNA: TGCTCCAGCAGCTTGGAGGTTGAGGGGTCTCCTAACTATGGCTACACCTTC; CDR3 protein: CSSSLEVEGSPNYGYTF
V gene: TRBV28; J gene: TRBJ2-7; CDR3 length: 16; D gene: .; clone size: .; CDR3 DNA: TGTGCCAGCAGTTCGCCGGACCCACCCTACCCCTACGAGCAGTACTTC; CDR3 protein: CASSSPDPPYPYEQYF
V gene: TRBV12-3/TRBV12-4; J gene: TRBJ2-1; CDR3 length: 13; D gene: TRBD2; clone size: .; CDR3 DNA: TGTGCCAGCAGTTATAGCGGGAGAAATGAGCAGTTCTTC; CDR3 protein: CASSYSGRNEQFF
V gene: TRBV20-1; J gene: TRBJ1-3; CDR3 length: 12; D gene: .; clone size: .; CDR3 DNA: TGCAGTGCTCACCGCCCCGGGGCGCAGGGGTATTTT; CDR3 protein: CSAHRPGAQGYF
V gene: TRBV20-1; J gene: TRBJ2-3; CDR3 length: 15; D gene: TRBD2; clone size: .; CDR3 DNA: TGCAGTGCTTTAGCTAGCGGGATTAGCACAGATACGCAGTATTTT; CDR3 protein: CSALASGISTDTQYF
V gene: TRBV20-1; J gene: TRBJ2-2; CDR3 length: 16; D gene: TRBD2; clone size: .; CDR3 DNA: TGCAGTGCTACGGGACTAGCGGGCCTGAACACCGGGGAGCTGTTTTTT; CDR3 protein: CSATGLAGLNTGELFF
V gene: TRBV28; J gene: TRBJ2-7; CDR3 length: 15; D gene: TRBD1; clone size: many; CDR3 DNA: TGTGCCAGCAGTTTAAGGACAGGCCCTTCCTACGAGCAGTACTTC; CDR3 protein: CASSLRTGPSYEQYF
V gene: TRBV25-1; J gene: TRBJ2-2; CDR3 length: 14; D gene: .; clone size: .; CDR3 DNA: TGTGCCAGCAGTGGGACACAGAACACCGGGGAGCTGTTTTTT; CDR3 protein: CASSGTQNTGELFF
V gene: TRBV20-1; J gene: TRBJ1-2; CDR3 length: 15; D gene: .; clone size: .; CDR3 DNA: TGCAGTGCTAGAGAGAAGACCCGAAGCGACTATGGCTACACCTTC; CDR3 protein: CSAREKTRSDYGYTF
V gene: TRBV21-1; J gene: TRBJ2-7; CDR3 length: 14; D gene: .; clone size: few; CDR3 DNA: TGTGCCAGCAGCGGCCGGGACAAAGGATCCGAGCAGTACTTC; CDR3 protein: CASSGRDKGSEQYF
V gene: TRBV18; J gene: TRBJ2-7; CDR3 length: 14; D gene: .; clone size: few; CDR3 DNA: TGTGCCAGCTCACCACAACAGGGTGCGGGCGAGCAGTACTTC; CDR3 protein: CASSPQQGAGEQYF
V gene: TRBV20-1; J gene: TRBJ2-3; CDR3 length: 11; D gene: .; clone size: many; CDR3 DNA: TGCAGTGCTAGGATCGCGGATACGCAGTATTTT; CDR3 protein: CSARIADTQYF
V gene: TRBV30; J gene: TRBJ2-1; CDR3 length: 15; D gene: TRBD2; clone size: .; CDR3 DNA: TGTGCCTGGAGTGTTGGACTAGCGGGAGGGGGTGAGCAGTTCTTC; CDR3 protein: CAWSVGLAGGGEQFF
V gene: TRBV7-3; J gene: TRBJ2-5; CDR3 length: 18; D gene: TRBD2; clone size: .; CDR3 DNA: TGTGCCAGCAGCCTCCCCGGGGGGTTTGCTAGCGACCAAGAGACCCAGTACTTC; CDR3 protein: CASSLPGGFASDQETQYF
V gene: TRBV3-1; J gene: TRBJ1-3; CDR3 length: 14; D gene: .; clone size: many; CDR3 DNA: TGTGCCAGCAGCCCCGGACTGCCGGGAAACACCATATATTTT; CDR3 protein: CASSPGLPGNTIYF
V gene: TRBV6-1; J gene: TRBJ1-1; CDR3 length: 15; D gene: .; clone size: few; CDR3 DNA: TGTGCCAGCATGAGCACTCTCGAGAGGAGGACTGAAGCTTTCTTT; CDR3 protein: CASMSTLERRTEAFF
V gene: TRBV27; J gene: TRBJ2-7; CDR3 length: 15; D gene: .; clone size: .; CDR3 DNA: TGTGCCAGCAGTCCCCACAGGGTGGGCTCCTACGAGCAGTACTTC; CDR3 protein: CASSPHRVGSYEQYF
V gene: TRBV18; J gene: TRBJ2-5; CDR3 length: 14; D gene: .; clone size: .; CDR3 DNA: TGTGCCAGCTCACCAGGGGCACAGCGGGAGACCCAGTACTTC; CDR3 protein: CASSPGAQRETQYF
V gene: TRBV20-1; J gene: TRBJ2-5; CDR3 length: 17; D gene: TRBD2; clone size: .; CDR3 DNA: TGCAGTGCTAGAGATGGGGCTAGCGGGATATTCCAAGAGACCCAGTACTTC; CDR3 protein: CSARDGASGIFQETQYF
V gene: TRBV7-2; J gene: TRBJ2-7; CDR3 length: 16; D gene: .; clone size: .; CDR3 DNA: TGTGCCAGCAGCCCAAGCCCGCTGGAGGGCCGGCACGAGCAGTACTTC; CDR3 protein: CASSPSPLEGRHEQYF
V gene: TRBV10-3; J gene: TRBJ2-2; CDR3 length: 14; D gene: TRBD1; clone size: .; CDR3 DNA: TGTGCCATCAGTGAGTGGACAGGGTCCGGGGAGCTGTTTTTT; CDR3 protein: CAISEWTGSGELFF